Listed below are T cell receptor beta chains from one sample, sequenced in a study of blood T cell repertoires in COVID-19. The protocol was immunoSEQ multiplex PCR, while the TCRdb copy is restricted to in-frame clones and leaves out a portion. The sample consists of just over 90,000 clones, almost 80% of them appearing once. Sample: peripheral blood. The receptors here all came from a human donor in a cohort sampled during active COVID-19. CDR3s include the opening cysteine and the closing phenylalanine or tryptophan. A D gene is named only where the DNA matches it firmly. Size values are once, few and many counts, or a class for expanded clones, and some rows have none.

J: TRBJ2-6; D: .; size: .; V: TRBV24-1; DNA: TGTGCCACCACTCCAGGCAGGGCTAGCTCTGGGGCCAACGTCCTGACTTTC; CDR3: CATTPGRASSGANVLTF
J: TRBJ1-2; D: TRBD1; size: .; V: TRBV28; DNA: TGTGCCAGCAGTCCCCCGACAGGGCGCCCCAGAACCTTC; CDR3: CASSPPTGRPRTF
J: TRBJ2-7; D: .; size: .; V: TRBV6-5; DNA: TGTGCCAGCAGTTACTCGACAGGTCGAGATGAGCAGTACTTC; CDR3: CASSYSTGRDEQYF
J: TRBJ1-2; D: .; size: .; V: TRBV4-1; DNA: TGCGCCAGCAGCCAGAATCGCGGACAGTCCTATGGCTACACCTTC; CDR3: CASSQNRGQSYGYTF
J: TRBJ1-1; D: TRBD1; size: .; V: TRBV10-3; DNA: TGTGCCATCAGGTCCGACAGACTCGGGACAGGGGGGGCTGAAGCTTTCTTT; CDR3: CAIRSDRLGTGGAEAFF
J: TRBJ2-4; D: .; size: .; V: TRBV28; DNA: TGTGCCAGCAGTTTATCGGGTACTGCCAAAAACATTCAGTACTTC; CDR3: CASSLSGTAKNIQYF
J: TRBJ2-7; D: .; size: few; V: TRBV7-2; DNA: TGTGCCAGCAGCCGCGGAATGATGTCCTACGAGCAGTACTTC; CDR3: CASSRGMMSYEQYF
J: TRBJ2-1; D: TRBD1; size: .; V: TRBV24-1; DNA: TGTGCCACCGAACCCGGGACAGGTCTCTACAATGAGCAGTTCTTC; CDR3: CATEPGTGLYNEQFF
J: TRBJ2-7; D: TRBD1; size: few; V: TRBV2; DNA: TGTGCCAGCAGTCCGACAGGGGGAGGGACTGGAACCTACGAGCAGTACTTC; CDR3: CASSPTGGGTGTYEQYF
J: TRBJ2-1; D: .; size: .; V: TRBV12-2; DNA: TGTGCAAGTCGCTTCGGAATAGGCGGGAGGCGCAATGAGCAGTTCTTC; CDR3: CASRFGIGGRRNEQFF
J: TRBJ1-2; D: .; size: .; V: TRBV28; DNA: TGTGCCAGCAGTTTCCCCCAGGGTGGCTACACCTTC; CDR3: CASSFPQGGYTF
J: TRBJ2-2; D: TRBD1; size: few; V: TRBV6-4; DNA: TGTGCCACTCGACAGGGACCGAACACCGGGGAGCTGTTTTTT; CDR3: CATRQGPNTGELFF
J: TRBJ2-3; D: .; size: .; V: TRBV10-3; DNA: TGTGCCATCAGTGAGAGTCCAACTAGCACAGATACGCAGTATTTT; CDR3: CAISESPTSTDTQYF
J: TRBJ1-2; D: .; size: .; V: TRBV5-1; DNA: TGCGCCAGCAGCTCCTCGGGGATCTATGGCTACACCTTC; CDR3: CASSSSGIYGYTF
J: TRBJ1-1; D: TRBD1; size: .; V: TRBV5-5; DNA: TGTGCCAGCAGCACTGGGACAGGGGGCTTCACTGAAGCTTTCTTT; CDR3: CASSTGTGGFTEAFF
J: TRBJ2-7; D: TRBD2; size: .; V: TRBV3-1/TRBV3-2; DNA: TGTGCCAGCAACCTGGGAGGGCCCCACTACGAGCAGTACTTC; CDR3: CASNLGGPHYEQYF
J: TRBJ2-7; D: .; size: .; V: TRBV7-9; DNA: TGTGCCAGCAGCCCCCGGGGACAGAAGGGAGGAGAGCAGTACTTC; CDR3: CASSPRGQKGGEQYF
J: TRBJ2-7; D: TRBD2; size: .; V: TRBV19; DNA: TGTGCCAGTAGTATTAGCGGGAGGGGTACCTACGAGCAGTACTTC; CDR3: CASSISGRGTYEQYF
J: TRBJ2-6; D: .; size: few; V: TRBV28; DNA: TGTGCCAGCAGTTTAGACACATCGGGGGCCAACGTCCTGACTTTC; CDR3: CASSLDTSGANVLTF
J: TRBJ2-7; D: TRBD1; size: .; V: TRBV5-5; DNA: TGTGCCAGCAGCTTGGCACAGGGGGGCCACGAGCAGTACTTC; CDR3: CASSLAQGGHEQYF
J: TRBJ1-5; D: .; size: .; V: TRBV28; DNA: TGTGCCAGCACTCTCGGCGGGGTGTATAGCAATCAGCCCCAGCATTTT; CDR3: CASTLGGVYSNQPQHF
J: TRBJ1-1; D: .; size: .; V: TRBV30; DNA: TGTGCCTGGAGTGTACTACAGGGGAACACTGAAGCTTTCTTT; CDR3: CAWSVLQGNTEAFF
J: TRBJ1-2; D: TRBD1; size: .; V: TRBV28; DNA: TGTGCCAGCAGTTTGATCCCATATCAGGGGGGTTATGGCTACACCTTC; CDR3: CASSLIPYQGGYGYTF
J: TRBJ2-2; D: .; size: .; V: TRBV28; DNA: TGTGCCAGCAGCTCTGAGGGCTGGGATGGCACCGGGGAGCTGTTTTTT; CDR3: CASSSEGWDGTGELFF
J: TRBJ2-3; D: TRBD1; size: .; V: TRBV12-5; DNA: TGTGCTAGTGGTACGGACAGGGGGGCGCAGTATTTT; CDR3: CASGTDRGAQYF
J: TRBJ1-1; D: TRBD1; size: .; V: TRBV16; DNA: TGTGCCAGCAGCCCCGGGACAGTTGGCACTGAAGCTTTCTTT; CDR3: CASSPGTVGTEAFF
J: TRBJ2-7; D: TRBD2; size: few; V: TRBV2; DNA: TGTGCCAGCAGAGGACTAGCGGGTTTCTACGAGCAGTACTTC; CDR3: CASRGLAGFYEQYF
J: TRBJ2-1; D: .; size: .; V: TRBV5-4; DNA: TGTGCCAGCAGCCCGCTAACGGGTGAGCAGTTCTTC; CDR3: CASSPLTGEQFF
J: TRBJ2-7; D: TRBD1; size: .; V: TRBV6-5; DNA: TGTGCCAGCAGTCCCGGACAGGGGGAAACCTACGAGCAGTACTTC; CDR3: CASSPGQGETYEQYF
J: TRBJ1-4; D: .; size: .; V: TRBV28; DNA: TGTGCCAGCACCCTGGGAGGCACCGGAGGTGAAAAACTGTTTTTT; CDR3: CASTLGGTGGEKLFF
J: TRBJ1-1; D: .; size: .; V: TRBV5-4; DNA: TGTGCCAGCAGCCCCGTCAGGGGGAACACTGAAGCTTTCTTT; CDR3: CASSPVRGNTEAFF
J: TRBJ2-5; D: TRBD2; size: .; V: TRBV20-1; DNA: TGCAGTGCTAGTCGGGCTAGCGGGGGGGCCGGGGAGACCCAGTACTTC; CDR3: CSASRASGGAGETQYF
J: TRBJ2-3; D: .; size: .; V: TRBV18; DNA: TGTGCCAGCTCACCAAGCCTTTCTAGCACAGATACGCAGTATTTT; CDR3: CASSPSLSSTDTQYF
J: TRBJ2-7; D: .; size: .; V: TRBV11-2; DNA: TGTGCCAGCAGCTTATTAGGTCAGGGCTACGAGCAGTACTTC; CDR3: CASSLLGQGYEQYF
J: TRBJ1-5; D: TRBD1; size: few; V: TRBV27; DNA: TGTGCCAGCAGTTACAGGGGTGGCAATCAGCCCCAGCATTTT; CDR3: CASSYRGGNQPQHF
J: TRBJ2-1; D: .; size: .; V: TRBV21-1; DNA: TGTGCCAGCAGCAATCCACCAGGGTGCAATGAGCAGTTCTTC; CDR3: CASSNPPGCNEQFF
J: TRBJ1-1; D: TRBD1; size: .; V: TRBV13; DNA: TGTGCCAGCAGCCCCATCATCCCGACAGGGGGGAACACTGAAGCTTTCTTT; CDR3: CASSPIIPTGGNTEAFF
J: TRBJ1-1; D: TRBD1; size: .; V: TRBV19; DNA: TGTGCCAGTAAAACCGGACAGGGGGCAGTTGAAGCTTTCTTT; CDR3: CASKTGQGAVEAFF
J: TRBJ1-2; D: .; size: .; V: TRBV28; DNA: TGTGCCAGCAGTTCCCTGCAAACAGGGTATTCAAACTATGGCTACACCTTC; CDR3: CASSSLQTGYSNYGYTF
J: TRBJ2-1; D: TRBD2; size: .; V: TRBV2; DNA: TGTGCCAGCAGTGAGCAAGGACTAGTAAACAATGAGCAGTTCTTC; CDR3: CASSEQGLVNNEQFF
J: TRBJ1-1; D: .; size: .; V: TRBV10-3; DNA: TGTGCCATCAGTGAGTCGTCAAGGGGCACTGAAGCTTTCTTT; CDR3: CAISESSRGTEAFF
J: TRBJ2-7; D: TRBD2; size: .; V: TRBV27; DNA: TGTGCCAGCAGTCCTCGAGCGGGGGGCCCCTACGAGCAGTACTTC; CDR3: CASSPRAGGPYEQYF
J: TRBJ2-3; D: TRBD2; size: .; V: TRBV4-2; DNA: TGTGCCAGCAGCCAGGTTAGCGGGGCAGCAAATTCCCGCACAGATACGCAGTATTTT; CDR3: CASSQVSGAANSRTDTQYF
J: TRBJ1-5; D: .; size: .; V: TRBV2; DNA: TGTGCCGGCAGTGGGTCCGGGGGTCATCAGCCCCAGCATTTT; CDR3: CAGSGSGGHQPQHF
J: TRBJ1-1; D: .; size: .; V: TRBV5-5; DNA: TGTGCCAGCAGCTTGCGGACTGAAGCTTTCTTT; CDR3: CASSLRTEAFF
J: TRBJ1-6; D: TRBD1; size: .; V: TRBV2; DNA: TGTGCCAGCGGAAGACAGGGTTATAATTCACCCCTCCACTTT; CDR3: CASGRQGYNSPLHF
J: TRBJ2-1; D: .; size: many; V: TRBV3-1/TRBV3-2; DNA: TGTGCCAGCAGCCAAGCATCCACGGGTGAGCAGTTCTTC; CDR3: CASSQASTGEQFF
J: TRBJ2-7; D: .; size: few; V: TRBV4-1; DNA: TGCGCCAGCAGCCCAAACCCCGGGGGATGGACCTCCGAGCAGTACTTC; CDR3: CASSPNPGGWTSEQYF
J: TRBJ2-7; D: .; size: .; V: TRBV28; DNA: TGTGCCAGCCAGCCCGGGACTCCGAGCTCCTACGAGCAGTACTTC; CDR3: CASQPGTPSSYEQYF
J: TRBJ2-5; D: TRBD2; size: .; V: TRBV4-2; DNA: TGTGCCAGCAGCCAATCTGGGGGGACTAGGGAACAAGAGACCCAGTACTTC; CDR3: CASSQSGGTREQETQYF